Listed below are T cell receptor beta chains from one sample, sequenced in a study of blood T cell repertoires in COVID-19. Sequencing used immunoSEQ multiplex PCR; TCRdb keeps in-frame clones, though not all of them. The table lists some 140,000 clones, under 95% of them singletons. Sequenced: peripheral blood. The receptors come from a man aged 45-65 years with acute or convalescent COVID-19. Each CDR3 is given without its conserved first and last residue. Each record gives: clone size, V gene, CDR3 protein. Size is stated for part of the rows, as once, few or many counts, or as a class when the clone is expanded.

NA | TRBV6-2/TRBV6-3 | ASSGWTAGGETQY
NA | TRBV9 | ASSVGVGVYTGELF
NA | TRBV19 | ASQRTGGNTGELF
once | TRBV11-2 | ASSLAAGAGELF
NA | TRBV19 | ASATGTSSGNTIY
NA | TRBV10-3 | AISESEHSNQPQH
NA | TRBV7-2 | ASSKTGTRNTIY
NA | TRBV9 | ASSVEWSRAETQY
NA | TRBV28 | ASSLVSGRIHNEQF
once | TRBV10-3 | AVQETSAKQDTQY
NA | TRBV15 | ATSRRSGSGYEQY
NA | TRBV23-1 | ASSPCGAWTDTQY
NA | TRBV7-2 | ASSLGSGTGGNQPQH
once | TRBV5-1 | ASGDRNTEAF
few | TRBV29-1 | SDQPTGGLRPGNTIY
NA | TRBV7-6 | ASSFAATGVNEKLF
NA | TRBV27 | ASSPIARAGGRSTDTQY
NA | TRBV11-1 | ASSFGRSGRGETQY
NA | TRBV9 | ASSPRWGGGPGETQY
NA | TRBV14 | ASSQVRSLGAGYQETQY
NA | TRBV5-1 | ASHETNYNEQF
NA | TRBV7-8 | ASSSGLAGVTDTQY
NA | TRBV5-8 | ASSRRTHNEKLF
NA | TRBV11-2 | ASSLSAEGAQY
NA | TRBV7-2 | ASSGGLAKNIQY
NA | TRBV9 | ASSVGLAVYNEQF
NA | TRBV5-4 | ASSRQGGTGELF
NA | TRBV6-2/TRBV6-3 | ASSSGLGRQPQH
once | TRBV29-1 | SADSGSGNTIY
NA | TRBV5-1 | ASTKRGGGSSDEQF
NA | TRBV13 | ASSSKTSGSPYEQY
NA | TRBV6-5 | ATVTRTNEQF
NA | TRBV11-2 | ASSLGQYNEQF
NA | TRBV14 | ASSQESRGRETQY
NA | TRBV11-1 | ASSPKRTATGELF
NA | TRBV7-9 | ASSSSQRAYTGELF
NA | TRBV27 | ASSPIKPGQMNTEAF
once | TRBV3-1/TRBV3-2 | ASSQEGGSYEQY
NA | TRBV27 | ASWPRGGGYGYT
NA | TRBV11-1 | ASSLIGNNEQF
NA | TRBV11-3 | ASSPRRQMNTEAF
NA | TRBV30 | AWAGLAGATDTQY
NA | TRBV29-1 | SVDSGTRGNEQF
NA | TRBV11-2 | ASSLGGGTRSYEQY
once | TRBV29-1 | SVTPFGTGELF
NA | TRBV4-1 | ASSQDRSGPEAF
NA | TRBV9 | ASSVDGRRGDTQY